The rows below give T cell receptor beta chains drawn from one sample of a study of identical twins. From the 5' RACE reads, TCRdb called clonotypes with MiXCR, one entry per CDR3 protein. In the table there are about 890,000 distinct CDR3 sequences, 9% to 15% of which are singletons. These sequences were also reported in another study, on yellow fever vaccine responses in identical twins.

The source material was PBMCs. Source of these receptors: a woman younger than 35 in good health. Both conserved end residues are part of each CDR3. A D gene is named only where the DNA matches it firmly. Clone size, where shown, is once, few, many, or a class for clones that have expanded.

D gene | J gene | V gene | clone size | CDR3 DNA | CDR3 protein
- | TRBJ2-2 | TRBV12-3/TRBV12-4 | many | TGTGCCAGCAGTCCGGCTCGGGACTTCCACACCGGGGAGCTGTTTTTT | CASSPARDFHTGELFF
- | TRBJ2-1 | TRBV6-5 | - | TGTGCCAGCAGTTACTCGAAGGGTTCGGCTGCGTACAATGAGCAGTTCTTC | CASSYSKGSAAYNEQFF
- | TRBJ2-3 | TRBV7-7 | few | TGTGCCAGCAGCTTAGGCATGACTGCCGCAGATACGCAGTATTTT | CASSLGMTAADTQYF
- | TRBJ2-1 | TRBV6-1 | - | TGTGCCAGCAGTCCCCCGTTTCCCCGTTTGGGGTACAATGAGCAGTTCTTC | CASSPPFPRLGYNEQFF
TRBD2 | TRBJ2-5 | TRBV5-1 | few | TGCGCCAGCAGCCAGGAGCGGGGGTACGGGGAGACCCAGTACTTC | CASSQERGYGETQYF
- | TRBJ2-3 | TRBV7-3 | many | TGTGCCAGCAAGCTAGCAGACTTCACAGATACGCAGTATTTT | CASKLADFTDTQYF
TRBD2 | TRBJ2-7 | TRBV5-6 | few | TGTGCCAGCAGCGTGGTGGGGGCTAGCGGGAGCCACGAGCAGTACTTC | CASSVVGASGSHEQYF
TRBD1 | TRBJ2-2 | TRBV10-3 | many | TGTGCCATCGGGGACAGGGATACGAACACCGGGGAGCTGTTTTTT | CAIGDRDTNTGELFF
- | TRBJ1-1 | TRBV12-5 | - | TGTGCTAGTGGTTTGTCGAGGACTGAAGCTTTCTTT | CASGLSRTEAFF
- | TRBJ2-2 | TRBV29-1 | - | TGCAGCGTTGAGGGACGTGAGAACACCGGGGAGCTGTTTTTT | CSVEGRENTGELFF
- | TRBJ1-2 | TRBV3-1 | few | TGTGCGAGCGGCGAAACAGGGTATGGCTACACCTTC | CASGETGYGYTF
- | TRBJ2-1 | TRBV20-1 | - | TGCAGTGCTAGGGGGGCAGGGGCCCGGGGTGAGCAGTTCTTC | CSARGAGARGEQFF
- | TRBJ1-6 | TRBV10-3 | many | TGTGCCTCTTGCCCAGGGTTCCGATCACCCCTCCACTTT | CASCPGFRSPLHF
- | TRBJ2-3 | TRBV7-9 | few | TGTGCCAGCAGCGCCCCGGCGATGGCCACAGATACGCAGTATTTT | CASSAPAMATDTQYF
- | TRBJ2-2 | TRBV9 | - | TGTGCCAGCAGCCCCGAGAGCGGACGAGAGCTGTTTTTT | CASSPESGRELFF
- | TRBJ2-3 | TRBV15 | - | TGTGCCACCAGCAGAGGACAGGAGAGCACAGATACGCAGTATTTT | CATSRGQESTDTQYF
- | TRBJ2-3 | TRBV20-1 | - | TGCAGTGCTAGACCACGGGGAAGGTACACAGATACGCAGTATTTT | CSARPRGRYTDTQYF
TRBD1 | TRBJ2-1 | TRBV6-1 | - | TGTGCCAGCAGGGAACCCGGGGGACAGGGACGCAATGAGCAGTTCTTC | CASREPGGQGRNEQFF
- | TRBJ2-5 | TRBV5-1 | many | TGCGCCAGCAGCTTTATGACAGCCCAAGAGACCCAGTACTTC | CASSFMTAQETQYF
- | TRBJ2-7 | TRBV20-1 | few | TGCAGTGCTAGGGGCGGACTGGACTTC | CSARGGLDF
- | TRBJ2-3 | TRBV2 | - | TGTGCCAGCAGTGGGGTTGAGGGAGTAGGCACAGATACGCAGTATTTT | CASSGVEGVGTDTQYF
TRBD2 | TRBJ2-1 | TRBV24-1 | - | TGTGCCACCAGTGATTTTGGTCCTAGCGGCTACAATGAGCAGTTCTTC | CATSDFGPSGYNEQFF
TRBD2 | TRBJ2-7 | TRBV29-1 | - | TGCAGCGTTGAATCACTAGCGGGAGGCTACGAGCAGTACTTC | CSVESLAGGYEQYF
- | TRBJ2-3 | TRBV6-2/TRBV6-3 | few | TGTGCCAGCAGCGCCACAGAGATTAGCACAGATACGCAGTATTTT | CASSATEISTDTQYF
- | TRBJ2-5 | TRBV7-8 | few | TGTGCCAGCAGCGGCCACGACAGGCGCCAAGAGACCCAGTACTTC | CASSGHDRRQETQYF
- | TRBJ2-4 | TRBV3-1 | few | TGTGCCAGCAGCCAAGAAGGTTTGTGGGGACGGAACATTCAGTACTTC | CASSQEGLWGRNIQYF
- | TRBJ1-1 | TRBV6-5 | many | TGTGCCAGCATCGTAGGGGAGAAAGCTTTCTTT | CASIVGEKAFF
- | TRBJ2-1 | TRBV5-1 | - | TGCGCCAGCAGCTTGCTAACTAGCAACCGCAATGAGCAGTTCTTC | CASSLLTSNRNEQFF
- | TRBJ2-3 | TRBV19 | - | TGTGCCAGTAGTCATGTAAGGGACCGAAGCACAGATACGCAGTATTTT | CASSHVRDRSTDTQYF
- | TRBJ2-2 | TRBV12-3/TRBV12-4 | few | TGTGCCAGCAGGCACACGGGACAGCCGGGACTAGTGTCCGGGGAGCTGTTTTTT | CASRHTGQPGLVSGELFF
TRBD2 | TRBJ2-1 | TRBV25-1 | - | TGTGCCAGCAGTGAACGGGGGGATAGGGCCAATGAGCAGTTCTTC | CASSERGDRANEQFF
TRBD1 | TRBJ1-1 | TRBV7-8 | - | TGTGCCAGCAGCTCCGGCGCAGGGGGCAACACTGAAGCTTTCTTT | CASSSGAGGNTEAFF
- | TRBJ2-7 | TRBV12-3/TRBV12-4 | many | TGTGCCAGCAGTTTAGGACGTGGGCAGGGGATGAACGAGCAGTACTTC | CASSLGRGQGMNEQYF
- | TRBJ2-7 | TRBV12-3/TRBV12-4 | - | TGTGCCAGCAGGATTCGGACGCGGCGGGAGCAGTACTTC | CASRIRTRREQYF
TRBD2 | TRBJ2-1 | TRBV12-3/TRBV12-4 | - | TGTGCCAGCATCTCCGGGACTAGCGGGAGTGGATCCTACAATGAGCAGTTCTTC | CASISGTSGSGSYNEQFF
- | TRBJ1-5 | TRBV6-1 | few | TGTGCCAGCTCCAAGGACTTCAATCAGCCCCAGCATTTT | CASSKDFNQPQHF
- | TRBJ1-6 | TRBV6-1 | - | TGTGCCAGCAGTGATCTCCCAGGGGTGGCTTCACCCCTCCACTTT | CASSDLPGVASPLHF
TRBD1 | TRBJ1-1 | TRBV14 | few | TGTGCCAGCAGCCAAGATTGGGGACAGGGAAGATGGTGGACTGAAGCTTTCTTT | CASSQDWGQGRWWTEAFF
TRBD2 | TRBJ2-7 | TRBV20-1 | few | TGCAGTGCTAGACAACTAGCGGGATACTACGAGCAGTACTTC | CSARQLAGYYEQYF
- | TRBJ2-5 | TRBV10-3 | - | TGTGCCATCAGTGAGTTTGGTGAGACCCAGTACTTC | CAISEFGETQYF
TRBD2 | TRBJ2-2 | TRBV20-1 | - | TGCAGTGCTAGAGGCCGTAGCGGGGTAGATTACACCGGGGAGCTGTTTTTT | CSARGRSGVDYTGELFF
- | TRBJ2-4 | TRBV6-4 | - | TGTGCCAGCCCGAGGGGATTGGGGCTGGCGGAGAACATTCAGTACTTC | CASPRGLGLAENIQYF
TRBD2 | TRBJ2-3 | TRBV20-1 | few | TGCAGTGCTCCTCTAGCGGGCCTCACAGATACGCAGTATTTT | CSAPLAGLTDTQYF
TRBD2 | TRBJ2-3 | TRBV10-2 | few | TGCGCCAGCACGCCACTAGCGGGGGACCCGTCTAGCACAGATACGCAGTATTTT | CASTPLAGDPSSTDTQYF